What follows are 10 T cell receptor beta chains derived from one specimen sequenced in a study of T cell responses to AZD1222 COVID-19 vaccine (dated by TCRdb to the early 2020s). Taken with the paper, the label for time point translates to: baseline before first vaccination. The receptor library was made with the immunoSEQ multiplex PCR assay. TCRdb retrieved this table from immuneACCESS and kept in-frame rearrangements only. Not all clones are present; in checked studies, unresolved V genes account for under half, and no reason is known for the remainder. The sample includes about 160,000 clones, with almost 90% observed a single time. Of the sample, around 5.9% falls within the top ten clones. The input for sequencing was peripheral blood, taken on day 0 of AZD1222 vaccination. These receptor sequences come from an adult in good health.

V and J are TRBV28 and TRBJ1-5; D is ambiguous. V was cut by 4 bases and J by 0 bases, with 7 bases left in between. This CDR3 is built from 14 residues. The V gene's germline CDR1 is MDHEN and CDR2 SYDVKM. The DNA for the CDR3 is TGTGCCAGCAGTTCAACTGTTAGCAATCAGCCCCAGCATTTT. Encoded protein: CASSSTVSNQPQHF.

This CDR3 is CATSAGTGGLYGYTF. Written as DNA, the CDR3 is TGTGCCACCAGCGCCGGGACAGGGGGACTCTATGGCTACACCTTC. J is TRBJ1-2 and V is TRBV24-1; 11 bases are shared with TRBD1. There are 15 residues in the CDR3. V lost 7 bases and J lost 4; bases outside the gene matches: 7. Germline CDR1 and CDR2: KGHDR and SFDVKD.

V is TRBV18 and J is TRBJ1-3; D remains ambiguous. The CDR3 length is 15 residues. CDR1 is KGHSH and CDR2 is LQKENI in the germline V gene. V dropped 9 bases and J dropped 0 bases, with 15 bases sitting between them. The CDR3 region is CASRPRPGSGNTIYF. As DNA, the CDR3 is TGTGCCAGTAGACCAAGACCGGGCTCTGGAAACACCATATATTTT.

This chain connects TRBV9 to TRBJ2-1; 9 nucleotides agree with TRBD2. The CDR3 has 14 amino acids. The trim removed 0 bases at V and 9 bases at J, leaving 4 bases unmatched. Germline V gives CDR1 SGDLS, CDR2 YYNGEE. The CDR3 is CASSVGLAGREQFF. The CDR3 bases are TGTGCCAGCAGCGTAGGGCTAGCGGGGCGTGAGCAGTTCTTC.

The chain is built from TRBV28 and TRBJ1-2; the D gene is possibly TRBD1 (6 bases). Germline loops: CDR1 MDHEN, CDR2 SYDVKM. The CDR3 is 14 amino acids. Trimming pared 4 bases from V and 0 bases from J, leaving 9 bases between. The CDR3 loop is CASSSRGANYGYTF. For the CDR3, the DNA is TGTGCCAGCAGTTCCAGGGGAGCTAACTATGGCTACACCTTC.

V gene TRBV3-1 (or the pseudogene TRBV3-2) combines with J gene TRBJ1-1, with D unclear. With 2 bases removed from V and 6 bases from J, the gap between germline ends came to 16 bases. CDR1 and CDR2 from the germline V gene are LGHDT and YNNKEL (reference sequence). There are 15 residues in the CDR3. CDR3 DNA sequence: TGTGCCAGCAGCCAAAACCCCGTTTCAAACTCTGAAGCTTTCTTT. This translates into CASSQNPVSNSEAFF.

V gene TRBV6-5 combines with J gene TRBJ1-1; tentatively, D is TRBD1 (5 bases). CDR3 length equals 14 residues. The ends were cut back, 2 bases at V and 4 bases at J, with 11 bases in the middle. Per germline, CDR1 MNHEY and CDR2 SVGAGI. CDR3 in DNA: TGTGCCAGCAGTTACGGGGGAGGTGGCACTGAAGCTTTCTTT. The encoded protein is CASSYGGGGTEAFF.

The rearrangement links TRBV6-2 or TRBV6-3 to TRBJ1-5; D uncertain. This CDR3 comprises 11 residues. Trimming left V 5 bases short and J 8 bases short, with 7 bases between. CDR1 is MNHEY, CDR2 SVGEGT, per germline. The DNA of the CDR3 is TGTGCCAGCAGTCACGGTAAGCCCCAGCATTTT. It is translated as CASSHGKPQHF.

The CDR3 DNA sequence: TGTGCCAGCAGCCCCGACGTAGGGACCAGAAAAGAGACCCAGTACTTC. Amino acid sequence: CASSPDVGTRKETQYF. The rearrangement links TRBV7-2 to TRBJ2-5; D is possibly TRBD1 or TRBD2 (5 bases each). The CDR3 is 16 residues long. V lost 5 bases to trimming and J lost 3 bases, with 19 bases between them. Germline loops: CDR1 SGHTA, CDR2 FQGNSA.

This chain connects TRBV15 to TRBJ2-1; 7 bases are a match to TRBD2. This CDR3 is built from 13 residues. The V segment lost 1 base and the J segment 13 bases; nucleotides outside the gene matches: 7. In germline, CDR1 is LNHNV, CDR2 YYDKDF (reference sequence). The CDR3 DNA is TGTGCCACCAGCAGAGTGAGCGGGGAAGTACAGTTCTTC. Translation gives CATSRVSGEVQFF.